The 7 T cell receptor beta chains listed next were all sequenced from one sample in a study of T cells in Graves' hyperthyroidism and ophthalmopathy. From RNA transcripts, TCR beta CDR3 regions were amplified. A first-round RT-PCR of the TCR CDR3 used the HTBI primer set. TCRdb analysed the multiplex PCR reads with MiXCR anew, one entry per CDR3 protein. The sample consists of under 40,000 distinct CDR3 sequences, 40% to 60% of them appearing once. The sequencing input was blood. These receptors were taken from a middle-aged man with Graves' ophthalmopathy.

This clonotype was counted many times. V usage is TRBV28 and J usage is TRBJ2-1, with TRBD1 matching over 12 bases. The CDR3 runs 14 residues. V was clipped by 7 bases and J by 8 bases; unmatched bases: 6. The germline V gene encodes CDR1 MDHEN and CDR2 SYDVKM. The CDR3 loop reads CASNSGTGGHEQFF. CDR3 bases: TGTGCCAGCAATTCCGGGACAGGGGGCCATGAGCAGTTCTTC.

The table lists this clonotype with many counts. This chain links TRBV5-1 with TRBJ2-1; 8 bases are a match to TRBD2. V shed 6 bases and J 8 bases; nucleotides not matched to a gene: 25. This CDR3 has 19 amino acids. Per germline, CDR1 SGHRS and CDR2 YFSETQ. The CDR3 DNA sequence: TGCGCCAGCACCCCCCTGGGGAGCCCGGGAGGGGGGGTTTACCATGAGCAGTTCTTC. It specifies CASTPLGSPGGGVYHEQFF. Full variable domain (missing parts from reference TRBV5-1 and TRBJ2-1): KAGVTQTPRYLIKTRGQQVTLSCSPISGHRSVSWYQQTPGQGLQFLFEYFSETQRNKGNFPGRFSGRQFSNSRSEMNVSTLELGDSALYLCASTPLGSPGGGVYHEQFFGPGTRLTVL.

This chain uses TRBV19 with TRBJ2-3; the match to TRBD1 covers 9 bases. Germline CDR1 is LNHDA and CDR2 is SQIVND (reference sequence). CDR3 length equals 16 residues. The junction had 7 bases not matched to a gene; V was cut back by 2 bases and J by 4 bases. The CDR3 is CASSIQSQGASDTQYF. The DNA of the CDR3 is TGTGCCAGTAGTATACAGTCACAGGGGGCTTCAGATACGCAGTATTTT.

Details on this clonotype: One end of the junction is discordant with germline, which a read error may explain. The rearrangement joins TRBV5-1 to TRBJ2-7; D is possibly TRBD1 (6 bases). Germline V gene data show CDR1 as SGHRS and CDR2 as YFSETQ. The CDR3 sequence is 14 residues long. CDR3 sequence: CVSSSLTGPYERYF. Here the CDR3 DNA reads TGCGTCAGCAGCTCCCTGACAGGACCCTACGAGCGGTACTTC.

CDR3 in DNA: TGTGCCAGCAGCTTTGGCAGTCCCAACATCTATGGCTACACCTTC. Amino acids: CASSFGSPNIYGYTF. V is TRBV7-9 and J is TRBJ1-2; D remains unclear. V dropped 3 bases and J dropped 4 bases, with 15 bases sitting between them. The CDR3 is made up of 15 amino acids. Germline values: CDR1 SEHNR, CDR2 FQNEAQ (reference sequence).

The rearrangement uses TRBV20-1 and TRBJ1-2, with D perhaps matching TRBD1 (5 bases). V was pared by 3 bases and J by 8 bases, with 16 bases between. The germline V gene encodes CDR1 DFQATT and CDR2 SNEGSKA (reference sequence). The length of the CDR3 is 13 residues. CDR3 bases: TGCAGTGCTAGGTGGACACTGCTAGGAGGCTACACCTTC. It is translated as CSARWTLLGGYTF.

Many counts were recorded for this clonotype. This chain links TRBV20-1 with TRBJ2-1; TRBD2 matches at 7 bases. With 1 base clipped from V and 5 bases from J, the junction kept 11 bases outside the gene matches. The germline CDR1 and CDR2 sequences are DFQATT and SNEGSKA (reference sequence). This CDR3 has 16 amino acids. The CDR3 spells CSARVMRLAVNNEQFF. In nucleotides, the CDR3 is TGCAGTGCTAGAGTAATGAGGCTAGCGGTTAACAATGAGCAGTTCTTC.